This T cell receptor beta chain comes out of a study of PD-1 blockade in classical Hodgkin lymphoma. Measured with immunoSEQ multiplex PCR; TCRdb has only the in-frame clones, and not every one. The sample records 20,000 to 25,000 clones, approximately 80% being singletons. Sample time point: cycle 4 day 1 (C4D1), after less than seven weeks of nivolumab. All the patients suffered relapse after autologous stem cell transplantation, and brentuximab vedotin exposure differed. V trimming: 6 bases; J trimming: 5 bases; junction bases outside the gene matches: 6. CDR3 length: 15 amino acids. Germline assignment: CDR1 WSHSY and CDR2 SAAADI. This clone has more than one count but fewer than ten.

The receptor was derived from a human donor with classical Hodgkin lymphoma. The sequences come from peripheral blood mononuclear cells (PBMCs), collected before the fourth cycle of nivolumab. V gene TRBV10-2 combines with J gene TRBJ2-7; 14 bases match TRBD2. For the CDR3, the DNA is TGCGCCAGCAGGGAAGGGACTAGCGGGAGTAACGAGCAGTACTTC. Protein product: CASREGTSGSNEQYF.